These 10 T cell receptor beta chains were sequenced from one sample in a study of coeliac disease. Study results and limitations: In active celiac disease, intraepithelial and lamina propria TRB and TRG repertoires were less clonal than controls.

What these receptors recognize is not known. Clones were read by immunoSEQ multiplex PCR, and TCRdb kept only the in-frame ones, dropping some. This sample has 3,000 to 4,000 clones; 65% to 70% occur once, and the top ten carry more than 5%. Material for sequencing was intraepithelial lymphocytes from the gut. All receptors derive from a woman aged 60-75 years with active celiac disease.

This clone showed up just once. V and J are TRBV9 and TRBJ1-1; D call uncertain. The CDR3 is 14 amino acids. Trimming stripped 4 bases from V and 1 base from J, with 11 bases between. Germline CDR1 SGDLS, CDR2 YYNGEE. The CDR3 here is CASSPPGKNTEAFF. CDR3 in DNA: TGTGCCAGCAGCCCCCCAGGAAAGAACACTGAAGCTTTCTTT.

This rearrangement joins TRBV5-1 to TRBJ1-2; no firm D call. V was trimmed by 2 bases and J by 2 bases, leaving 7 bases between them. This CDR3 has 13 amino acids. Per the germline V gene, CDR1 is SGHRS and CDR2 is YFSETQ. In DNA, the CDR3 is TGCGCCAGCAGCTTTTTTCTGAACTATGGCTACACCTTC. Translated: CASSFFLNYGYTF.

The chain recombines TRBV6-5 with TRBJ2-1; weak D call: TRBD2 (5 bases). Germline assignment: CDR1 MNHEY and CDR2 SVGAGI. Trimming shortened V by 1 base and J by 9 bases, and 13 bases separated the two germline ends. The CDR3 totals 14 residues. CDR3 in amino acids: CASSYLWSRGEQFF. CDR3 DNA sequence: TGTGCCAGCAGTTACTTATGGTCACGGGGTGAGCAGTTCTTC.

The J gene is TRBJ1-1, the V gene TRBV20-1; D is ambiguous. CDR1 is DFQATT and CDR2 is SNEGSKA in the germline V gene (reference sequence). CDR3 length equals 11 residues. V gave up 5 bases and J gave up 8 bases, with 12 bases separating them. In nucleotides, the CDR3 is TGCAGTGCTCCCCTTATTTCCGAAGCTTTCTTT. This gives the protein CSAPLISEAFF.

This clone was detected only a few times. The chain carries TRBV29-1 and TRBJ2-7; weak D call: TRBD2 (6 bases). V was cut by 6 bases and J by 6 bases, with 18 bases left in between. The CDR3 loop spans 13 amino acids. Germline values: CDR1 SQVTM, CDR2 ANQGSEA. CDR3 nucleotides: TGCAGCGTCAAGGGCGGGGAGACAGTCGAGCAGTACTTC. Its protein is CSVKGGETVEQYF.

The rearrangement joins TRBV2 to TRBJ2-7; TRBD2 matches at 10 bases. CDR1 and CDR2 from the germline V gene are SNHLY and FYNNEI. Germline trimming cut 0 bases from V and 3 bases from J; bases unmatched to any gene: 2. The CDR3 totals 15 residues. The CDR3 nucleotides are TGTGCCAGCAGTGAAGCGGCTAGCGGGGGCTACGAGCAGTACTTC. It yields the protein CASSEAASGGYEQYF.

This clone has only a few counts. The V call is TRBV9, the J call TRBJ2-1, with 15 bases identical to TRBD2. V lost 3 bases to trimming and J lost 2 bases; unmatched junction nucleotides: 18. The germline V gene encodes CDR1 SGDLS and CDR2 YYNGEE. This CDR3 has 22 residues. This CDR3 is CASSAPFEPGTSGRKPYNEQFF. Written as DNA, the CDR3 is TGTGCCAGCAGCGCCCCCTTTGAGCCCGGGACTAGCGGGAGGAAACCCTACAATGAGCAGTTCTTC.

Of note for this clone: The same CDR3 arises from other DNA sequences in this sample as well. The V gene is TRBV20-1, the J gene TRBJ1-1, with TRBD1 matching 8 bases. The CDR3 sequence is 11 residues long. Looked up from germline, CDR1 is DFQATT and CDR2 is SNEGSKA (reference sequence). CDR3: CSSGGNTEAFF. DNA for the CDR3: TGCAGCTCAGGGGGCAACACTGAAGCTTTCTTT.

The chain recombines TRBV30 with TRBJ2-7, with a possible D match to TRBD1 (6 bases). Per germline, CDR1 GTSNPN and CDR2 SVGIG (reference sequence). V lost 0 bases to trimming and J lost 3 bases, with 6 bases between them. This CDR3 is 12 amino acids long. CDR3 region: CAWSVDSYEQYF. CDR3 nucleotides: TGTGCCTGGAGTGTGGACAGCTACGAGCAGTACTTC.

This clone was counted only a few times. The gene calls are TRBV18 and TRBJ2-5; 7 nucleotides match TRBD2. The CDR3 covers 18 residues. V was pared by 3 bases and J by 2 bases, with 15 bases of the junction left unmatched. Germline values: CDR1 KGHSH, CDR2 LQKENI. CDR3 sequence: CASSPYRTRGLHQETQYF. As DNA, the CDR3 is TGTGCCAGCTCACCCTACCGGACTAGAGGTCTACATCAAGAGACCCAGTACTTC.